A single sample is the source of the 19 T cell receptor beta chains below, sequenced in a study of blood T cell repertoires in COVID-19. Some clones are missing from TCRdb's copy, which holds only in-frame ones; the method was immunoSEQ multiplex PCR. Of about 190,000 clones listed, approximately 79% are singletons. The source material was peripheral blood. The receptors derive from a woman in her 50s with acute or convalescent COVID-19.

The rearrangement uses TRBV6-6 and TRBJ2-1, with 9 bases aligning to TRBD2. This CDR3 has 15 amino acids. CDR1 and CDR2 (germline): MNHNY, SVGAGI (reference sequence). V trimming: 7 bases; J trimming: 6 bases; junction bases outside the gene matches: 10. The CDR3 here is CASTLGLARINEQFF. CDR3 nucleotide sequence: TGTGCCAGCACCTTGGGACTAGCTAGGATCAATGAGCAGTTCTTC.

The chain carries TRBV29-1 and TRBJ1-2, with a tentative D call TRBD1 (5 bases). The V gene's germline CDR1 is SQVTM and CDR2 ANQGSEA. This CDR3 spans 14 amino acids. V lost 7 bases and J lost 0, with 15 bases in between. The CDR3 sequence: CSADPGSTNYGYTF. The CDR3 bases are TGCAGCGCGGATCCAGGGTCGACTAACTATGGCTACACCTTC.

This sequence joins TRBV28 and TRBJ1-3; weak D call: TRBD1 (5 bases). From germline, CDR1 is MDHEN and CDR2 SYDVKM. This CDR3 is built from 20 residues. V lost 6 bases and J lost 2, with 29 bases in between. The CDR3 coding sequence is TGTGCCAGCAGACGTTCCGGCACCGTTCAGGGCGTGGGTGCTGGAAACACCATATATTTT. Its translation: CASRRSGTVQGVGAGNTIYF.

The chain has TRBV6-5 and TRBJ1-2, with D tentatively TRBD1 (5 bases). The CDR3 runs 13 residues. Germline lookup yields CDR1 MNHEY and CDR2 SVGAGI. V was pared by 6 bases and J by 8 bases, with 16 bases between. The CDR3 is CASRGRVLWGYTF. Here the CDR3 DNA reads TGTGCCAGCAGGGGCAGGGTACTATGGGGCTACACCTTC.

The V gene is TRBV3-1 (or the pseudogene TRBV3-2), the J gene TRBJ1-3, with D perhaps TRBD1 (5 bases). The CDR3 contains 14 residues. Trimming removed 3 bases at V and 3 bases at J, with 9 bases between. Germline V gives CDR1 LGHDT, CDR2 YNNKEL (reference sequence). The CDR3 is CASSQQGYGNTIYF. The CDR3 DNA sequence: TGTGCCAGCAGCCAGCAGGGATATGGAAACACCATATATTTT.

This sequence joins TRBV18 and TRBJ2-2, with TRBD2 as a possible D gene (5 bases). V lost 3 bases and J lost 0, with 8 bases in between. The V gene's germline CDR1 is KGHSH and CDR2 LQKENI. The CDR3 contains 15 residues. The CDR3 is CASSPVGTNTGELFF. The CDR3 region has the DNA TGTGCCAGCTCACCTGTCGGGACGAACACCGGGGAGCTGTTTTTT.

CDR3 DNA sequence: TGTGCCACCAGTGATATTTTAGCGGGAGACGAGCAGTACTTC. Residues: CATSDILAGDEQYF. This chain uses TRBV24-1 with TRBJ2-7; 9 nucleotides agree with TRBD2. The junction had 4 bases not matched to a gene; V was cut back by 3 bases and J by 5 bases. The CDR3 spans 14 residues. CDR1 and CDR2 (germline): KGHDR, SFDVKD.

V gene TRBV24-1 combines with J gene TRBJ1-2; D uncertain. Germline V gene data show CDR1 as KGHDR and CDR2 as SFDVKD. The CDR3 is 13 residues long. V lost 4 bases, J lost 2 bases, and 7 bases lay in between. The CDR3 coding sequence is TGTGCCACCAGTGAGGCTCCGAACTATGGCTACACCTTC. This codes for CATSEAPNYGYTF.

The CDR3, as DNA: TGTGCCACCAGTGACCCTACTCAGGGGGCCAACAATCAGCCCCAGCATTTT. Protein product: CATSDPTQGANNQPQHF. V gene TRBV24-1 combines with J gene TRBJ1-5, with 8 bases matching TRBD1. The CDR3 sequence is 17 residues long. Germline V lookup: CDR1 KGHDR, CDR2 SFDVKD. V lost 4 bases, J lost 3 bases, and 10 bases stayed unmatched.

This chain links TRBV14 with TRBJ2-3, with D possibly being TRBD1 (5 bases). Trimming took 2 bases from V and 4 from J, leaving 16 bases between them. The CDR3 consists of 16 residues. CDR1 SGHDN and CDR2 FVKESK come from the germline V gene. CDR3 protein: CASSQRGSGAADTQYF. CDR3 nucleotide sequence: TGTGCCAGCAGCCAAAGGGGCTCTGGGGCGGCAGATACGCAGTATTTT.

The V and J genes are TRBV19 and TRBJ2-7, with a possible D match to TRBD2 (5 bases). Germline loops: CDR1 LNHDA, CDR2 SQIVND (reference sequence). V gave up 3 bases and J gave up 0 bases, with 12 bases separating them. The CDR3 runs to 15 residues. CDR3 sequence: CASSIVGLDSYEQYF. The CDR3 DNA sequence: TGTGCCAGTAGTATCGTAGGACTTGACTCCTACGAGCAGTACTTC.

In the case of this clone: The same CDR3 arises from other DNA sequences in this sample as well. The chain joins TRBV3-1 (or the pseudogene TRBV3-2) to TRBJ1-6; no definite D call. V dropped 3 bases and J dropped 14 bases, with 11 bases sitting between them. The CDR3 runs to 12 residues. Germline CDR1 reads LGHDT; CDR2 reads YNNKEL (reference sequence). The CDR3 reads CASSQEPGTLHF. CDR3 DNA: TGTGCCAGCAGCCAGGAGCCGGGAACCCTCCACTTT.

There are a few counts of this clone. In DNA, the CDR3 is TGTGCCATCAGTACAACTAGCTGGGTGGAGCTGTTTTTT. This gives the protein CAISTTSWVELFF. The chain carries TRBV10-3 and TRBJ2-2, with a possible D match to TRBD2 (6 bases). This CDR3 spans 13 amino acids. Germline V lookup: CDR1 ENHRY, CDR2 SYGVKD. V was shortened by 5 bases and J by 10 bases, with 14 bases between the two germline ends.

The chain couples TRBV29-1 to TRBJ2-3; D not certain. Trimming took off 1 base at V and 6 bases at J, with 17 bases between the two ends. This CDR3 has 15 residues. Germline V lookup: CDR1 SQVTM, CDR2 ANQGSEA. The CDR3: CSVEGLTHNVDTQYF. In nucleotides, the CDR3 is TGCAGCGTTGAAGGCCTTACTCATAACGTGGATACGCAGTATTTT.

This chain uses TRBV28 with TRBJ2-1, with D tentatively TRBD2 (5 bases). Deletions cut 5 bases from V and 12 bases from J, with 14 bases between. Germline loops: CDR1 MDHEN, CDR2 SYDVKM. This CDR3 region has 12 residues. The CDR3 sequence: CASSPGLSVQFF. In DNA, the CDR3 is TGTGCCAGCAGTCCCGGACTGTCCGTGCAGTTCTTC. Full variable domain (missing parts from reference TRBV28 and TRBJ2-1): DVKVTQSSRYLVKRTGEKVFLECVQDMDHENMFWYRQDPGLGLRLIYFSYDVKMKEKGDIPEGYSVSREKKERFSLILESASTNQTSMYLCASSPGLSVQFFGPGTRLTVL.

The V and J genes are TRBV18 and TRBJ1-1, with TRBD1 matching 8 bases. Germline lookup yields CDR1 KGHSH and CDR2 LQKENI. Trimming removed 5 bases from V and 1 base from J; junction bases left unmatched: 6. The CDR3 has 15 amino acids. The CDR3 loop is CASSSDRGTNTEAFF. For the CDR3, the DNA is TGTGCCAGCTCATCCGACAGGGGTACGAACACTGAAGCTTTCTTT. Filled out from reference TRBV18 and TRBJ1-1, the complete variable domain reads NAGVMQNPRHLVRRRGQEARLRCSPMKGHSHVYWYRQLPEEGLKFMVYLQKENIIDESGMPKERFSAEFPKEGPSILRIQQVVRGDSAAYFCASSSDRGTNTEAFFGQGTRLTVV.

The chain uses TRBV4-3 and TRBJ2-7; weak D call: TRBD2 (6 bases). The V gene lost 0 bases and the J gene lost 4 bases, with 10 bases spanning the gap. The CDR3 is 14 residues long. The germline V gene encodes CDR1 LGHNA and CDR2 YSLEER. CDR3: CASSQDRGLYEQYF. The DNA for the CDR3 is TGCGCCAGCAGCCAAGATCGGGGACTTTACGAGCAGTACTTC.

The V call is TRBV6-1, the J call TRBJ2-4, with TRBD2 identical over 7 bases. CDR3 length equals 15 residues. CDR1 is MNHNS, CDR2 SASEGT, per germline. Trimming at V came to 2 bases and at J to 4 bases, leaving 5 bases not matched to a gene. The CDR3 region has the DNA TGTGCCAGCAGTGAAAGGGCTAGCGGAAAAAACATTCAGTACTTC. This codes for CASSERASGKNIQYF.

V and J are TRBV6-1 and TRBJ2-7; 9 nucleotides agree with TRBD1. Germline V lookup: CDR1 MNHNS, CDR2 SASEGT. V was clipped by 3 bases and J by 2 bases; unmatched bases: 2. There are 14 residues in the CDR3. The CDR3 nucleotides read TGTGCCAGCAGTGAGAGGACAGGGGCCTACGAGCAGTACTTC. Its translation: CASSERTGAYEQYF.